The rows below give T cell receptor beta chains drawn from one sample of a study of T cell responses to AZD1222 COVID-19 vaccine. TCRdb keeps only in-frame clones here, not all; method: immunoSEQ multiplex PCR. This table holds over 130,000 clones, 88% found once. The sample was peripheral blood, taken 28 days after the second AZD1222 dose. These receptors were taken from an adult who received the AZD1222 COVID-19 vaccine. CDR3s include the opening cysteine and the closing phenylalanine or tryptophan. The D gene is left open where the match is weak. Not every row has a clone size; where given, it reads once, few, many or a size class.

size: NA
J: TRBJ1-4
V: TRBV30
D: NA
CDR3: CAWSVTEKLFF
DNA: TGTGCCTGGAGTGTCACTGAAAAACTGTTTTTT

size: NA
J: TRBJ2-7
V: TRBV3-1/TRBV3-2
D: NA
CDR3: CASSQASGVGEQYF
DNA: TGTGCCAGCAGCCAAGCGTCAGGGGTAGGAGAGCAGTACTTC

size: NA
J: TRBJ2-3
V: TRBV7-2
D: TRBD2
CDR3: CASSLGSGTWTQYF
DNA: TGTGCCAGCAGCTTAGGTAGCGGGACGTGGACGCAGTATTTT

size: NA
J: TRBJ2-7
V: TRBV14
D: TRBD2
CDR3: CASSQSVAGNSYEQYF
DNA: TGTGCCAGCAGCCAATCGGTAGCGGGCAACTCCTACGAGCAGTACTTC

size: few
J: TRBJ2-7
V: TRBV28
D: NA
CDR3: CASSLSDFYEQYF
DNA: TGTGCCAGCAGTTTATCAGACTTCTACGAGCAGTACTTC

size: NA
J: TRBJ2-7
V: TRBV27
D: TRBD1
CDR3: CASSLGTDYEQYF
DNA: TGTGCCAGCAGTTTAGGGACAGACTACGAGCAGTACTTC

size: NA
J: TRBJ2-7
V: TRBV27
D: NA
CDR3: CASSSQPSYEQYF
DNA: TGTGCCAGCAGTTCCCAGCCCTCCTACGAGCAGTACTTC

size: once
J: TRBJ1-1
V: TRBV18
D: TRBD1
CDR3: CASSPYGTGINTEAFF
DNA: TGTGCCAGCTCACCATACGGGACAGGGATTAACACTGAAGCTTTCTTT

size: NA
J: TRBJ1-1
V: TRBV18
D: NA
CDR3: CASSSPGVAEAFF
DNA: TGTGCCAGCTCAAGTCCAGGGGTGGCTGAAGCTTTCTTT

size: NA
J: TRBJ1-1
V: TRBV6-1
D: NA
CDR3: CASSERGTEAFF
DNA: TGTGCCAGCAGTGAGAGGGGCACTGAAGCTTTCTTT

size: few
J: TRBJ2-4
V: TRBV7-9
D: TRBD2
CDR3: CASSSAGGPKNIQYF
DNA: TGTGCCAGCAGCTCTGCGGGAGGGCCCAAAAACATTCAGTACTTC

size: once
J: TRBJ2-1
V: TRBV11-2
D: TRBD2
CDR3: CASSLAGSAGGPYNEQFF
DNA: TGTGCCAGCAGCCTCGCGGGTTCGGCGGGGGGGCCCTACAATGAGCAGTTCTTC

size: NA
J: TRBJ1-1
V: TRBV3-1/TRBV3-2
D: NA
CDR3: CASSHGVRGGLTTEAFF
DNA: TGTGCCAGCAGCCACGGGGTGCGGGGCGGACTCACGACTGAAGCTTTCTTT

size: NA
J: TRBJ2-3
V: TRBV7-2
D: NA
CDR3: CASSFGQGGKYF
DNA: TGTGCCAGCAGCTTCGGACAGGGAGGGAAGTATTTT

size: once
J: TRBJ2-2
V: TRBV7-3
D: NA
CDR3: CASRVGLTSGELFF
DNA: TGTGCCAGCAGGGTAGGATTAACGAGCGGGGAGCTGTTTTTT

size: few
J: TRBJ2-2
V: TRBV24-1
D: NA
CDR3: CATSDLPGRVDTGELFF
DNA: TGTGCCACCAGTGATTTGCCGGGACGTGTCGACACCGGGGAGCTGTTTTTT

size: NA
J: TRBJ2-5
V: TRBV27
D: NA
CDR3: CASRREETQYF
DNA: TGTGCCAGCAGGCGGGAAGAGACCCAGTACTTC

size: NA
J: TRBJ2-7
V: TRBV25-1
D: NA
CDR3: CASSEPGFPSEQYF
DNA: TGTGCCAGCAGTGAACCAGGGTTCCCCTCCGAGCAGTACTTC

size: NA
J: TRBJ1-1
V: TRBV12-3/TRBV12-4
D: NA
CDR3: CASSLMAYTEAFF
DNA: TGTGCCAGCAGTTTAATGGCTTACACTGAAGCTTTCTTT

size: NA
J: TRBJ2-7
V: TRBV28
D: TRBD2
CDR3: CASHQRGGPTYEQYF
DNA: TGTGCCAGCCACCAGCGGGGGGGCCCTACCTACGAGCAGTACTTC

size: NA
J: TRBJ2-7
V: TRBV27
D: NA
CDR3: CASRTPSRASSYEQYF
DNA: TGTGCCAGCAGAACACCCTCTAGAGCAAGCTCCTACGAGCAGTACTTC

size: NA
J: TRBJ2-2
V: TRBV6-1
D: NA
CDR3: CASSEAPFGDTGELFF
DNA: TGTGCCAGCAGTGAAGCCCCATTTGGGGACACCGGGGAGCTGTTTTTT

size: NA
J: TRBJ2-7
V: TRBV5-1
D: NA
CDR3: CASSSLGVAYEQYF
DNA: TGCGCCAGCAGCTCCCTCGGGGTGGCCTACGAGCAGTACTTC

size: NA
J: TRBJ1-5
V: TRBV19
D: NA
CDR3: CASTPGQYYSNQPQHF
DNA: TGTGCCAGTACCCCAGGACAGTACTATAGCAATCAGCCCCAGCATTTT

size: NA
J: TRBJ2-2
V: TRBV7-2
D: NA
CDR3: CASSPGASGAGELFF
DNA: TGTGCCAGCAGCCCAGGGGCGTCGGGCGCCGGGGAGCTGTTTTTT

size: NA
J: TRBJ2-2
V: TRBV5-1
D: NA
CDR3: CASSLRADTGELFF
DNA: TGCGCCAGCAGCTTGCGTGCCGACACCGGGGAGCTGTTTTTT

size: NA
J: TRBJ1-2
V: TRBV3-1/TRBV3-2
D: NA
CDR3: CASSHYGQGNGYTF
DNA: TGTGCCAGCAGCCATTACGGACAAGGGAATGGCTACACCTTC

size: NA
J: TRBJ2-5
V: TRBV7-8
D: NA
CDR3: CASSLGALLNF
DNA: TGTGCCAGCAGCTTAGGGGCCTTATTGAACTTC

size: NA
J: TRBJ2-7
V: TRBV10-2
D: TRBD2
CDR3: CASRASGYSYEQYF
DNA: TGCGCCAGCAGGGCTAGCGGATACTCCTACGAGCAGTACTTC

size: NA
J: TRBJ1-1
V: TRBV19
D: NA
CDR3: CASRQGSAAFF
DNA: TGTGCCAGTCGCCAGGGTTCGGCAGCTTTCTTT

size: NA
J: TRBJ1-1
V: TRBV2
D: NA
CDR3: CASTTDQNTEAFF
DNA: TGTGCCAGCACAACAGACCAGAACACTGAAGCTTTCTTT

size: NA
J: TRBJ2-7
V: TRBV4-1
D: NA
CDR3: CASSQDLYEQYF
DNA: TGCGCCAGCAGCCAGGACTTGTACGAGCAGTACTTC

size: NA
J: TRBJ1-2
V: TRBV19
D: NA
CDR3: CASSINLYGYTF
DNA: TGTGCCAGTAGTATCAACTTGTATGGCTACACCTTC

size: NA
J: TRBJ2-7
V: TRBV19
D: NA
CDR3: CASRGDPPSEQYF
DNA: TGTGCCAGTAGGGGGGACCCGCCGTCCGAGCAGTACTTC

size: NA
J: TRBJ2-7
V: TRBV5-4
D: NA
CDR3: CASSPGTLGSYEQYF
DNA: TGTGCCAGCAGTCCCGGGACGCTCGGCTCCTACGAGCAGTACTTC